The T cell receptor (beta chain) described here comes from a study of memory CD4+ T cells and cytomegalovirus serostatus. Whole-study context: This sample comes from healthy Belgian adults, eight or nine CMV seropositive, about 23 seronegative.

Germline CDR1 and CDR2: MNHNS and SASEGT. V was clipped by 4 bases and J by 1 base; unmatched bases: 9. CDR3 length: 17 residues. Here immunoSEQ multiplex PCR was the method, and the copy in TCRdb shows in-frame clones only, minus some. Among some 47,000 clones listed, around four fifths were seen once. The sort gate was single viable CD3+CD4+CD8-CD45RO+ cells for memory CD4+ T cells. The chain employs TRBV6-1 and TRBJ2-5; 10 positions agree with TRBD1. This TCR was sampled from an adult in good health and CMV-seronegative. Sequencing used memory CD4+ T cells from blood. CDR3 coding DNA: TGTGCCAGCAGTGTGTTTAAGGGACAGGGGTCCCAAGAGACCCAGTACTTC. Its protein product is CASSVFKGQGSQETQYF.